Below, one TCR beta chain is given with its context. Looked up from germline, CDR1 is MNHNS and CDR2 is SASEGT. The CDR3 sequence is 14 residues long. The V and J ends lost 6 bases and 2 bases, in that order; junction bases with no gene match: 6. The sample belongs to a study of cytomegalovirus exposure and HLA in healthy donors. Study-wide background: Early release data held around 80 million unique TCRs from HLA-typed donors.

The PCR contained 60 Vbeta and 13 Jbeta primers. Sequencing was performed with immunoSEQ multiplex PCR; in TCRdb, only in-frame clones are kept and a portion is missing. The table lists about 130,000 clones, approximately 79% of them singletons, with under 5.5% in the top ten. The TCR comes from a man aged 45-60 years in good health and CMV-seropositive. The genes are TRBV6-1 and TRBJ1-2, with 7 bases identical to TRBD1. The specimen was PBMCs. The CDR3 reads CASRLMTGNYGYTF. The CDR3 coding sequence is TGTGCCAGCAGACTTATGACAGGGAACTATGGCTACACCTTC.